What follows is one T cell receptor beta chain and its context. As yet, its antigen is unknown. The CDR3 spans 16 residues. The ends were cut back, 4 bases at V and 0 bases at J, with 13 bases in the middle. Germline loops: CDR1 LGHDT, CDR2 YNNKEL (reference sequence). The sample originates from a study of Ad26.COV2.S vaccination and SARS-CoV-2 variants. Overall study findings and caveats: Recipients of either vaccine or placebo displayed similar breadth of non-spike TCRs. Compared with placebo recipients, vaccine recipients had higher spike-specific TCR breadth.

Method: immunoSEQ multiplex PCR; TCRdb's copy keeps in-frame clones and lacks some. The sample includes about 180,000 clones, around 88% of them seen just once. This TCR came from a human donor who had recovered from COVID-19. The sample consisted of peripheral blood, taken after recovery from COVID-19. The chain joins TRBV3-1 (or the pseudogene TRBV3-2) to TRBJ1-3; D is undetermined. The CDR3 DNA reads as TGTGCCAGCAGCCCGATGAGCGGTCGCTCTGGAAACACCATATATTTT. Protein sequence: CASSPMSGRSGNTIYF.